A single T cell receptor beta chain is shown here with its context. Its specificity is not known. This CDR3 has 12 residues. In germline, CDR1 is DFQATT, CDR2 SNEGSKA (reference sequence). The V end was cut by 6 bases, the J end by 8 bases, with 16 bases between. The data derive from a study of identical twins. The study, taken as a whole, reports: Out-of-frame beta chain sequences displayed weaker excess sharing between twins.

TCRdb reprocessed the 5' RACE reads with MiXCR, giving one entry per CDR3 protein. The sample records some 440,000 distinct CDR3 sequences, less than 25% being singletons. This sample also belongs to another study, concerning T cells expressing NK-cell markers. That report notes: Most of the eight sequenced donors tested HCMV-seropositive; one tested seronegative. An anti-gamma-delta TCR antibody restricted sorting to alpha-beta TCR T cells in several experiments. The CD3+CD56-NKG2C+ fraction of a handful of donors was likewise dominated by these clonotypes.

Sequenced: CD4+ T cells sorted from blood. The chain is built from TRBV20-1 and TRBJ1-1; TRBD1 is a possible D gene (5 bases). The clonotype comes from a woman under 30 in good health. For the CDR3, the DNA is TGCAGTGCAAGGGGCCCTTTACAAGAAGCTTTCTTT. Translation: CSARGPLQEAFF.